The 29 T cell receptor beta chains below all came from one sample that was sequenced in a study of graft-versus-host responses after intestinal transplantation. The data were produced by immunoSEQ multiplex PCR, yet TCRdb's version contains in-frame clones alone and is incomplete. The repertoire includes more than 80,000 clones, roughly 89% of them detected once, and 0.34% sits in the top ten. What these receptors recognize is not known. Sequencing used unstimulated CD4+ T cells sorted from spleen or lymph node cells, obtained before intestinal transplant. Receptor source: a human donor who received an intestinal transplant.

The rearrangement links TRBV10-2 to TRBJ2-1, with D uncertain. The CDR3 runs 15 residues. Germline assignment: CDR1 WSHSY and CDR2 SAAADI. The V end lost 4 bases, the J end lost 0 bases, and 10 bases lay between the germline ends. CDR3 nucleotide sequence: TGCGCCAGCAGTGTATCCCGTAGCTCCTACAATGAGCAGTTCTTC. It translates to CASSVSRSSYNEQFF.

The rearrangement uses TRBV5-1 and TRBJ2-1, with 11 bases identical to TRBD1. The CDR3 covers 15 residues. The V gene end was trimmed by 0 bases and the J gene end by 7 bases; junction bases not matched to a gene: 3. Germline lookup yields CDR1 SGHRS and CDR2 YFSETQ. CDR3 sequence (DNA): TGCGCCAGCAGCTTGGCGGGACAGGGGGTAAATGAGCAGTTCTTC. It specifies CASSLAGQGVNEQFF.

Comment on this clone: Other DNA sequences from this sample encode an identical CDR3 as well. The chain joins TRBV27 to TRBJ2-2; D perhaps matches TRBD1 (5 bases). V shed 4 bases and J shed 4 bases, with 13 bases lying between them. Germline V gene lookup returns CDR1 MNHEY and CDR2 SMNVEV (reference sequence). CDR3 length equals 15 residues. CDR3 sequence: CASSSWTSVTGELFF. The CDR3 bases are TGTGCCAGCAGTTCGTGGACAAGTGTCACCGGGGAGCTGTTTTTT.

The CDR3 protein is CASSPMTRQGSSYEQYF. Written as DNA, the CDR3 is TGTGCCAGCTCACCGATGACGAGACAGGGGAGCTCCTACGAGCAGTACTTC. This chain uses TRBV18 with TRBJ2-7; TRBD1 matches 8 bases. The V segment lost 3 bases and the J segment 0 bases; nucleotides outside the gene matches: 10. Germline V gene sequence: CDR1 KGHSH, CDR2 LQKENI. The CDR3 is 17 amino acids.

This chain connects TRBV2 to TRBJ1-2; D gene uncertain. From germline, CDR1 is SNHLY and CDR2 FYNNEI. The CDR3 spans 16 residues. Trimming removed 2 bases from V and 4 bases from J, with 17 bases in between. The DNA of the CDR3 is TGTGCCAGCAGTGAAACAGCAGCCCCCTCTTCCTATGGCTACACCTTC. Its protein is CASSETAAPSSYGYTF.

This sequence joins TRBV5-4 and TRBJ2-5; the D gene is possibly TRBD2 (5 bases). In germline, CDR1 is SGHNT, CDR2 YYREEE (reference sequence). This CDR3 contains 15 residues. Trimming stripped 0 bases from V and 1 base from J, with 10 bases between. The CDR3 sequence: CASSLGAAAQETQYF. The CDR3 DNA follows: TGTGCCAGCAGCTTGGGCGCAGCGGCCCAAGAGACCCAGTACTTC. Variable domain in full (rest from reference TRBV5-4 and TRBJ2-5): ETGVTQSPTHLIKTRGQQVTLRCSSQSGHNTVSWYQQALGQGPQFIFQYYREEENGRGNFPPRFSGLQFPNYSSELNVNALELDDSALYLCASSLGAAAQETQYFGPGTRLLVL.

This clone was observed a few times. The CDR3 here is CASSLPGGSGNTIYF. As DNA, the CDR3 is TGCGCCAGCAGCTTGCCTGGGGGGTCTGGAAACACCATATATTTT. The rearrangement uses TRBV5-1 and TRBJ1-3; a possible D gene is TRBD1 (5 bases). CDR3 length: 15 amino acids. CDR1 and CDR2 from the germline V gene are SGHRS and YFSETQ. Trimming took 1 base from V and 1 from J, leaving 9 bases between them.

J is TRBJ2-3 and V is TRBV25-1, with D maybe TRBD2 (7 bases). The CDR3 runs to 14 residues. Germline V gene sequence: CDR1 MGHDK, CDR2 SYGVNS. Trimming removed 3 bases at V and 3 bases at J, with 10 bases between. The CDR3 bases are TGTGCCAGCAGTGATCGGGGGGCTACAGATACGCAGTATTTT. It specifies CASSDRGATDTQYF.

The rearrangement links TRBV19 to TRBJ1-2; D call uncertain. The CDR3 sequence is 16 residues long. V lost 4 bases to trimming and J lost 4 bases, with 19 bases between them. Germline loops: CDR1 LNHDA, CDR2 SQIVND (reference sequence). CDR3 nucleotide sequence: TGTGCCAGTAGTAGCGGAGGGATCACCGCCATCTATGGCTACACCTTC. This encodes CASSSGGITAIYGYTF.

This chain connects TRBV5-1 to TRBJ2-3; 12 nucleotides align to TRBD2. V gave up 0 bases and J gave up 1 base; unmatched junction bases: 3. Germline values: CDR1 SGHRS, CDR2 YFSETQ. The CDR3 contains 17 residues. This CDR3 reads CASSLEASGGGTDTQYF. In nucleotides, the CDR3 is TGCGCCAGCAGCTTGGAAGCTAGCGGGGGGGGCACAGATACGCAGTATTTT.

In its sample, this clone was seen a few times. The CDR3 sequence: CASGPNRAGNEQFF. In DNA form, the CDR3 reads TGTGCCAGCGGGCCGAACAGGGCGGGCAATGAGCAGTTCTTC. The rearrangement joins TRBV19 to TRBJ2-1, with a possible D match to TRBD1 (6 bases). CDR1 LNHDA and CDR2 SQIVND come from the germline V gene (reference sequence). With 9 bases removed from V and 6 bases from J, the gap between germline ends came to 18 bases. The CDR3 has 14 residues.

The CDR3 sequence: CASMSGGPLAYEQYF. Written as DNA, the CDR3 is TGTGCCAGCATGAGTGGGGGCCCCCTAGCCTACGAGCAGTACTTC. The rearrangement links TRBV6-1 to TRBJ2-7; possible D gene TRBD1, 6 bases. With 7 bases removed from V and 2 bases from J, the gap between germline ends came to 18 bases. Germline-derived CDR1 and CDR2 are MNHNS and SASEGT. This CDR3 has 15 amino acids.

The chain uses TRBV15 and TRBJ1-1, with D tentatively TRBD1 (6 bases). This CDR3 is built from 15 residues. CDR1 and CDR2 from the germline V gene are LNHNV and YYDKDF (reference sequence). Trimming pared 0 bases from V and 5 bases from J, leaving 13 bases between. The CDR3 reads CATSRDWTVKTEAFF. CDR3 nucleotides: TGTGCCACCAGCAGAGATTGGACAGTCAAAACTGAAGCTTTCTTT.

The CDR3 DNA follows: TGTGCCAGTTCCCGGGACAGGGTCGCTGGCTACACCTTC. Protein product: CASSRDRVAGYTF. The chain uses TRBV6-5 and TRBJ1-2, with 9 nucleotides matching TRBD1. The V segment lost 9 bases and the J segment 7 bases; nucleotides outside the gene matches: 9. The length of the CDR3 is 13 residues. Germline V gene sequence: CDR1 MNHEY, CDR2 SVGAGI.

There are a few counts of this clone. The chain uses TRBV7-9 and TRBJ2-5; the match to TRBD2 covers 8 bases. The junction had 9 bases not matched to a gene; V was cut back by 4 bases and J by 5 bases. Germline assignment: CDR1 SEHNR and CDR2 FQNEAQ (reference sequence). There are 15 residues in the CDR3. Written as DNA, the CDR3 is TGTGCCAGCAGCTCCTACAGCGGGGGTTTCGAGACCCAGTACTTC. Protein sequence: CASSSYSGGFETQYF.

This clone was recorded once. V and J are TRBV5-1 and TRBJ1-2; D perhaps matches TRBD1 (5 bases). Germline CDR1 SGHRS, CDR2 YFSETQ. The CDR3 is 13 residues long. V was cut by 2 bases and J by 6 bases, with 11 bases left in between. CDR3 DNA: TGCGCCAGCAGCTTCGGGGGGGTGGATGGCTACACCTTC. This gives the protein CASSFGGVDGYTF. Full variable domain (rest looked up from reference TRBV5-1 and TRBJ1-2): KAGVTQTPRYLIKTRGQQVTLSCSPISGHRSVSWYQQTPGQGLQFLFEYFSETQRNKGNFPGRFSGRQFSNSRSEMNVSTLELGDSALYLCASSFGGVDGYTFGSGTRLTVV.

This chain joins TRBV27 and TRBJ2-2; possible D gene TRBD2, 6 bases. This CDR3 is 17 amino acids long. Germline V gives CDR1 MNHEY, CDR2 SMNVEV (reference sequence). Trimming shortened V by 3 bases and J by 0 bases, and 14 bases separated the two germline ends. CDR3 amino acids: CASSFLAQRANTGELFF. CDR3 in DNA: TGTGCCAGCAGTTTTTTGGCCCAGCGGGCGAACACCGGGGAGCTGTTTTTT.

The chain links TRBV7-2 to TRBJ1-4; 8 bases agree with TRBD1. The V gene end was trimmed by 3 bases and the J gene end by 8 bases; junction bases not matched to a gene: 14. The CDR3 sequence is 17 residues long. Germline assignment: CDR1 SGHTA and CDR2 FQGNSA. The chain's CDR3 is CASSFRGGQAVREKLFF. The CDR3 bases are TGTGCCAGCAGCTTTAGAGGGGGACAGGCAGTGAGAGAAAAACTGTTTTTT.

This chain connects TRBV20-1 to TRBJ2-1; D may be TRBD2 (6 bases). This CDR3 spans 11 amino acids. Trimming pared 1 base from V and 12 bases from J, leaving 10 bases between. The germline V gene has CDR1 DFQATT and CDR2 SNEGSKA (reference sequence). CDR3 sequence reads: CSARGGVGQFF. The CDR3 DNA is TGCAGTGCTAGAGGCGGGGTTGGGCAGTTCTTC.

V is TRBV5-4 and J is TRBJ2-7; D gene unclear. V was cut by 2 bases and J by 6 bases, with 12 bases left in between. Germline V gene sequence: CDR1 SGHNT, CDR2 YYREEE (reference sequence). This CDR3 contains 13 residues. CDR3 in amino acids: CASSFGSFGEQYF. In DNA form, the CDR3 reads TGTGCCAGCAGCTTCGGTTCCTTTGGCGAGCAGTACTTC.

This chain connects TRBV6-5 to TRBJ1-6, with D maybe TRBD1 (6 bases). V lost 2 bases, J lost 10 bases, and 18 bases lay in between. CDR1 and CDR2 (germline): MNHEY, SVGAGI. The CDR3 is made up of 16 amino acids. CDR3 coding DNA: TGTGCCAGCAGTTACGCCGCACCGGGGGGCGGCTCACCCCTCCACTTT. Protein sequence: CASSYAAPGGGSPLHF.

The V call is TRBV30, the J call TRBJ1-4; tentative D call: TRBD1 (6 bases). Per the germline V gene, CDR1 is GTSNPN and CDR2 is SVGIG (reference sequence). V gave up 7 bases and J gave up 7 bases, with 13 bases separating them. The CDR3 extends over 12 amino acids. This CDR3 reads CALTGLSEKLFF. CDR3 coding DNA: TGTGCCTTGACAGGCCTCAGTGAAAAACTGTTTTTT. The full variable domain, completed using reference TRBV30 and TRBJ1-4, is SQTIHQWPATLVQPVGSPLSLECTVEGTSNPNLYWYRQAAGRGLQLLFYSVGIGQISSEVPQNLSASRPQDRQFILSSKKLLLSDSGFYLCALTGLSEKLFFGSGTQLSVL.

The gene calls are TRBV6-5 and TRBJ2-7; 12 bases agree with TRBD2. The CDR3 runs 15 residues. With 7 bases clipped from V and 3 bases from J, the junction kept 7 bases outside the gene matches. Per the germline V gene, CDR1 is MNHEY and CDR2 is SVGAGI. As DNA, the CDR3 is TGTGCCAGCACCGACATGACTAGCGGGGGCTACGAGCAGTACTTC. Protein: CASTDMTSGGYEQYF.

This chain joins TRBV19 and TRBJ2-1; TRBD2 matches at 9 bases. The CDR3 is made up of 14 amino acids. Per germline, CDR1 LNHDA and CDR2 SQIVND (reference sequence). The junction had 5 bases not matched to a gene; V was cut back by 6 bases and J by 5 bases. The CDR3 DNA reads as TGTGCCAGTAGGGCTAGCGGGATCGACAATGAGCAGTTCTTC. Translated, it gives CASRASGIDNEQFF.

This chain links TRBV9 with TRBJ2-5, with 11 bases aligning to TRBD2. The CDR3 consists of 18 residues. Germline V gene data show CDR1 as SGDLS and CDR2 as YYNGEE. V shed 3 bases, J shed 4 bases, and the junction held 14 bases outside the gene matches. The CDR3 sequence is CASSGGTSGGGGGETQYF. CDR3 nucleotides: TGTGCCAGCAGCGGCGGGACTAGCGGAGGTGGGGGGGGAGAGACCCAGTACTTC.

Of note for this clone: At one end, the junction sequence differs from germline, possibly due to a read error. The chain employs TRBV28 and TRBJ2-1; 13 bases map to TRBD2. Germline assignment: CDR1 MDHEN and CDR2 SYDVKM. The CDR3 is made up of 15 amino acids. CDR3 DNA: TGTGCCAGCAGTGGACTAGCGGGAGTCTACGATGAGCAGTTCTTC. Amino acids: CASSGLAGVYDEQFF. Complete variable domain (other parts from reference TRBV28 and TRBJ2-1): DVKVTQSSRYLVKRTGEKVFLECVQDMDHENMFWYRQDPGLGLRLIYFSYDVKMKEKGDIPEGYSVSREKKERFSLILESASTNQTSMYLCASSGLAGVYDEQFFGPGTRLTVL.

The chain combines TRBV27 with TRBJ2-3, with 8 positions matching TRBD1. The V gene end was trimmed by 3 bases and the J gene end by 3 bases; junction bases not matched to a gene: 5. Germline values: CDR1 MNHEY, CDR2 SMNVEV (reference sequence). The CDR3 extends over 15 amino acids. The CDR3 loop is CASSFTGGFTDTQYF. CDR3 nucleotide sequence: TGTGCCAGCAGTTTCACAGGGGGTTTTACAGATACGCAGTATTTT.

This chain connects TRBV5-1 to TRBJ1-3; D gene unclear. The CDR3 covers 15 residues. CDR1 SGHRS and CDR2 YFSETQ come from the germline V gene. The V gene lost 6 bases and the J gene lost 0 bases, with 13 bases spanning the gap. For the CDR3, the DNA is TGCGCCAGCAATTCGGACGGGAGCTCTGGAAACACCATATATTTT. It is translated as CASNSDGSSGNTIYF.

V usage is TRBV15 and J usage is TRBJ1-5; D remains unclear. In germline, CDR1 is LNHNV, CDR2 YYDKDF (reference sequence). V was pared by 3 bases and J by 4 bases, with 4 bases between. The CDR3 length is 12 residues. This CDR3 is CATSSGNQPQHF. The CDR3, as DNA: TGTGCCACCAGCAGCGGGAATCAGCCCCAGCATTTT.